This T cell receptor (beta chain) was identified in a study of blood T cell repertoires in COVID-19. As for the study in general: Researchers got acute and convalescent COVID-19 samples from the United States, Italy and Spain. From T cells, B-cell-depleted T cells, or PBMCs came the material, which was cDNA or gDNA.

Assay used: immunoSEQ multiplex PCR; TCRdb lists only in-frame clones, some missing. Of over 10,000 clones listed, roughly 88% are singletons. With V trimmed by 3 bases and J by 0 bases, 2 bases remained unmatched. The CDR3 contains 15 residues. Germline V lookup: CDR1 SGHRS, CDR2 YFSETQ. The chain employs TRBV5-1 and TRBJ2-2; 7 bases align to TRBD2. Sample: peripheral blood. This clonotype was obtained from a human donor in a cohort sampled during active COVID-19. In DNA, the CDR3 is TGCGCCAGCAGCTCTAGCGGACCGAACACCGGGGAGCTGTTTTTT. It yields the protein CASSSSGPNTGELFF.